The present T cell receptor beta chain was sequenced within a study of CD8 T cells in ankylosing spondylitis. Regarding this clonotype: Antigen unknown.

Each CDR3 protein is one row after TCRdb ran MiXCR on the 5' RACE reads. This sample yields approximately 400,000 distinct CDR3 sequences, of which 25% to 30% are seen a single time; 0.89% belongs to the top ten. General study points: Characteristic, it appeared, of ankylosing spondylitis blood was a TCR beta motif of seven or eight highly homologous variants.

The CDR3 totals 13 residues. V was clipped by 0 bases and J by 5 bases, with 8 bases between them. In germline, CDR1 is SGHRS, CDR2 YFSETQ. Material: blood, either unsorted or a sorted T cell fraction (not recorded which). This chain joins TRBV5-1 and TRBJ1-2, with no clear D. The sequence was obtained from a male donor with ankylosing spondylitis. DNA for the CDR3: TGCGCCAGCAGCTTGGCCGAGCCATATGGCTACACCTTC. It codes for CASSLAEPYGYTF.